The clone carrying this T cell receptor (beta chain) has more than one count but fewer than ten. This beta chain is a stray read from a library made for alpha chains; its abundance is not meaningful. V dropped 0 bases and J dropped 6; count of bases not matched to a gene: 3. Germline V CDR1 and CDR2: LGHNA, YSLEER. The length of the CDR3 is 15 residues. These data come from a study of spatial heterogeneity in lung cancer. The time point: sample taken at primary tumor resection. Whole RNA from tumor, nontumor lung or frozen PBMC was sequenced unsorted. The donor group consisted of around 66 patients who had untreated, early-stage non-small cell lung cancer. TCRdb re-analysed the 5' RACE reads in MiXCR, keeping a single row per CDR3 protein. The table lists several thousand distinct CDR3 sequences, 3.9% of them singletons.

The specimen was normal lung tissue next to the tumor, collected at surgery. The sequence was collected from a female donor with early-stage non-small cell lung cancer. The chain is built from TRBV4-3 and TRBJ2-2; 8 positions match TRBD1. The CDR3 DNA follows: TGCGCCAGCAGCCAAGATCCACAGGGGGCCGGGGAGCTGTTTTTT. Translation: CASSQDPQGAGELFF.